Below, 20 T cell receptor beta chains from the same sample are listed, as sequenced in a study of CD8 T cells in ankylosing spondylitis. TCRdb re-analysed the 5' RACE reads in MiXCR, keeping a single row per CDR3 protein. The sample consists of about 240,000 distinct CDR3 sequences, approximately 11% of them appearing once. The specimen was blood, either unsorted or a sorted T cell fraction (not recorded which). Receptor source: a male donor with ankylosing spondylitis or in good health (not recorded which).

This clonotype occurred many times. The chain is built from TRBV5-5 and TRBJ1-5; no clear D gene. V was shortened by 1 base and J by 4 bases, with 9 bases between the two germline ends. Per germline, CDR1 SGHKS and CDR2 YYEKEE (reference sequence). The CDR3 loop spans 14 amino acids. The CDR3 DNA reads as TGTGCCAGCAGCTTGAGTCCGGGGAATCAGCCCCAGCATTTT. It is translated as CASSLSPGNQPQHF.

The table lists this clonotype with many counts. CDR3 DNA sequence: TGCGCCAGCAGTCAGAGCGGGAAGCTGTACGAGCAGTACTTC. Translated: CASSQSGKLYEQYF. The chain employs TRBV5-1 and TRBJ2-7; the match to TRBD2 covers 7 bases. Trimming removed 5 bases from V and 4 bases from J; junction bases left unmatched: 9. Germline V gene sequence: CDR1 SGHRS, CDR2 YFSETQ. The CDR3 sequence is 14 residues long. Complete variable domain (other parts from reference TRBV5-1 and TRBJ2-7): KAGVTQTPRYLIKTRGQQVTLSCSPISGHRSVSWYQQTPGQGLQFLFEYFSETQRNKGNFPGRFSGRQFSNSRSEMNVSTLELGDSALYLCASSQSGKLYEQYFGPGTRLTVT.

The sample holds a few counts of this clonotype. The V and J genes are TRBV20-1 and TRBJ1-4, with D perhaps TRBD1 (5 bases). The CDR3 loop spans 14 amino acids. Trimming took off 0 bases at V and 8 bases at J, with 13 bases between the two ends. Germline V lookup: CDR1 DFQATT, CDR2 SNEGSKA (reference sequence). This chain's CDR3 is CSARDPGVGEKLFF. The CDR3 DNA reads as TGCAGTGCTAGAGATCCGGGGGTCGGGGAAAAACTGTTTTTT.

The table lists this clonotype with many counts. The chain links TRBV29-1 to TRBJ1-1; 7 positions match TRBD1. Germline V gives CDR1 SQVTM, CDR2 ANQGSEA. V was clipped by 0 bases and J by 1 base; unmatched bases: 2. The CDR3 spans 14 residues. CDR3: CSVEDDRANTEAFF. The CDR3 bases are TGCAGCGTTGAAGACGACAGGGCGAACACTGAAGCTTTCTTT.

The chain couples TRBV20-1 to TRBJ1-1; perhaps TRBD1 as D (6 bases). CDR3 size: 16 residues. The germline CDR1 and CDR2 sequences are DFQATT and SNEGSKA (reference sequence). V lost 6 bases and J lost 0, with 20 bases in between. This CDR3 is CSAMTFIRGLNTEAFF. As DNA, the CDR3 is TGCAGTGCGATGACTTTTATCAGGGGACTGAACACTGAAGCTTTCTTT.

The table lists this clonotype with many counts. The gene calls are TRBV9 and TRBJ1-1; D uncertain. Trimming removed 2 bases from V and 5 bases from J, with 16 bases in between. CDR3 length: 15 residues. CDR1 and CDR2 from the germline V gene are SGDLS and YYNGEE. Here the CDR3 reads CASSVWEEDRTEAFF. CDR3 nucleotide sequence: TGTGCCAGCAGCGTGTGGGAGGAGGATAGGACTGAAGCTTTCTTT.

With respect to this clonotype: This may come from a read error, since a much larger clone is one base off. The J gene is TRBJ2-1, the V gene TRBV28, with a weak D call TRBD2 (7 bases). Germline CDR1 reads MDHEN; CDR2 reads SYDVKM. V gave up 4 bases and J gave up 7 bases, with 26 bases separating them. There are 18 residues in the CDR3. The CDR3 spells CASSSPLGRGQYTNEQFF. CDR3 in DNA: TGTGCCAGCAGTTCCCCCCTCGGGCGGGGGCAATACACAAATGAGCAGTTCTTC.

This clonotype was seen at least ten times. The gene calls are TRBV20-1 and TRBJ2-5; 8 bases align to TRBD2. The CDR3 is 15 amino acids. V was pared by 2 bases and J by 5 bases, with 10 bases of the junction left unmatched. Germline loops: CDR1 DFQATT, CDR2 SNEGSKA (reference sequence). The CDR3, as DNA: TGCAGTGCTAGACTCCCCCGGGAGGGGGGGGAGACCCAGTACTTC. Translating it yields CSARLPREGGETQYF.

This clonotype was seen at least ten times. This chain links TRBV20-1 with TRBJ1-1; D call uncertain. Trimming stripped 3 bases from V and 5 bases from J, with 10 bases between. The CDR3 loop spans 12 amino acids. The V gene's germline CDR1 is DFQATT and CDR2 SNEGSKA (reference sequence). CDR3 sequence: CSASQGSTEAFF. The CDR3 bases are TGCAGTGCTAGCCAAGGGAGTACTGAAGCTTTCTTT.

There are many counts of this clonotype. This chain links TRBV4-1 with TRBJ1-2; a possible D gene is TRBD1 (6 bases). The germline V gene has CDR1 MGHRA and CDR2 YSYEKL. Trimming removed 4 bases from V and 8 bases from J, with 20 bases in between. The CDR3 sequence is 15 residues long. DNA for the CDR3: TGCGCCAGCAGCCCGGTGGGGGGGGCGTTCGGGGGCTACACCTTC. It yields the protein CASSPVGGAFGGYTF.

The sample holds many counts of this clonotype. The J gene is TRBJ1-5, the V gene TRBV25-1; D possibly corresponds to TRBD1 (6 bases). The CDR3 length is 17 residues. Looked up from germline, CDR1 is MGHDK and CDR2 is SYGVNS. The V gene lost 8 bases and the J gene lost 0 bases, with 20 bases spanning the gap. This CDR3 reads CASGPRDKGLSNQPQHF. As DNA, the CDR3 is TGTGCCAGCGGGCCACGGGACAAGGGGCTTAGCAATCAGCCCCAGCATTTT. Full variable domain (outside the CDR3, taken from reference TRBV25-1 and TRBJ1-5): EADIYQTPRYLVIGTGKKITLECSQTMGHDKMYWYQQDPGMELHLIHYSYGVNSTEKGDLSSESTVSRIRTEHFPLTLESARPSHTSQYLCASGPRDKGLSNQPQHFGDGTRLSIL.

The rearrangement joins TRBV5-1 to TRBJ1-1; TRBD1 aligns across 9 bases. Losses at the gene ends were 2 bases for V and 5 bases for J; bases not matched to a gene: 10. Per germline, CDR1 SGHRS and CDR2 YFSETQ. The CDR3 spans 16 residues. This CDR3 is CASSLSGTGRWTEAFF. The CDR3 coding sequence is TGCGCCAGCAGCTTATCCGGGACAGGGAGGTGGACTGAAGCTTTCTTT.

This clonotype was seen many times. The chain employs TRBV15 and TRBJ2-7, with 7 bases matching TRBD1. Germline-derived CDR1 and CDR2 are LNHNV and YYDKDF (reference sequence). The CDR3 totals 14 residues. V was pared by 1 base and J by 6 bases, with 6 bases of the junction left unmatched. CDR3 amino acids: CATSRAGTAPEQYF. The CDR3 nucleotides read TGTGCCACCAGCAGAGCCGGGACAGCGCCCGAGCAGTACTTC.

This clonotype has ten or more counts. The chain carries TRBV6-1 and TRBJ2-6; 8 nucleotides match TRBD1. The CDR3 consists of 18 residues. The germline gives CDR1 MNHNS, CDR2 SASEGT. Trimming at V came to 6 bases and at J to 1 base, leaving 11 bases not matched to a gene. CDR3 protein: CASRFGQGAVSGANVLTF. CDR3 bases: TGTGCCAGCAGATTTGGACAGGGAGCTGTATCTGGGGCCAACGTCCTGACTTTC.

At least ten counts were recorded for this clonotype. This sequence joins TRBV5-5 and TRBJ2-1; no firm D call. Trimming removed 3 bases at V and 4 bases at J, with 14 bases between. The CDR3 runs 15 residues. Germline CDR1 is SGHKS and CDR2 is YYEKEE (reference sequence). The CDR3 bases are TGTGCCAGCAGCTGGGCATCAGACTTGTACAATGAGCAGTTCTTC. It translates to CASSWASDLYNEQFF.

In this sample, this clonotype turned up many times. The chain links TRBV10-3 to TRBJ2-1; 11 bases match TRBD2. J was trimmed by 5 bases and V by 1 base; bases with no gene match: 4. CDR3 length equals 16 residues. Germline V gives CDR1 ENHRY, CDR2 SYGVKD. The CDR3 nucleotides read TGTGCCATCAGTGAGTTCGCTAGCGGGAGGCACAATGAGCAGTTCTTC. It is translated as CAISEFASGRHNEQFF.

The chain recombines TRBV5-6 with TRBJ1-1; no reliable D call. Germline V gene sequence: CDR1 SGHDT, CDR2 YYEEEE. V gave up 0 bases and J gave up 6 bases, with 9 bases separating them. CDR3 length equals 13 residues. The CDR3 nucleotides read TGTGCCAGCAGCTTGGCGAAAGTGTCTGAAGCTTTCTTT. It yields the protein CASSLAKVSEAFF.

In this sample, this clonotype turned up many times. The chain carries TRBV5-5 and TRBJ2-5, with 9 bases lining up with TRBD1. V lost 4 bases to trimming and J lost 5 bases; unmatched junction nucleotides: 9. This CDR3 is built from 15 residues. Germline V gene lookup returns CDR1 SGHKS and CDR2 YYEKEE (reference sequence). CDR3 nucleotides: TGTGCCAGCAGCGCGCAGGACAGGGGTCGGGAGACCCAGTACTTC. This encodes CASSAQDRGRETQYF.

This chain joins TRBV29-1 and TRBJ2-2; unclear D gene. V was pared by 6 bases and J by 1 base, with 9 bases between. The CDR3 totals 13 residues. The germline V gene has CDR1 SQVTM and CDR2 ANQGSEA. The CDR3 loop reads CSVLWQNTGELFF. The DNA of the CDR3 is TGCAGCGTATTGTGGCAGAACACCGGGGAGCTGTTTTTT.

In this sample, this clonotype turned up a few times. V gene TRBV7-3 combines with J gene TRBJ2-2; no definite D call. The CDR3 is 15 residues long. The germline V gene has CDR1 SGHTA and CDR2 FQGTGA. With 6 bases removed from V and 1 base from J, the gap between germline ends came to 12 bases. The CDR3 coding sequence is TGTGCCAGCAGGGCGACTGGTCTGAACACCGGGGAGCTGTTTTTT. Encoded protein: CASRATGLNTGELFF.